The following is a TCR beta chain sequence with its context. Its target is unknown. These data come from a study of T cells in Graves' hyperthyroidism and ophthalmopathy. The study left out patients who had uncontrolled infection, other autoimmune disease, pregnancy or lactation. The sample of blood was obtained at first hyperthyroidism diagnosis (before any ophthalmopathy symptoms). V lost 1 base, J lost 1 base, and 11 bases lay in between. CDR1 and CDR2 from the germline V gene are LGHNA and YSLEER. The CDR3 sequence is 15 residues long. Study results and limitations: In simple terms, a model built on 13 V-J features told ophthalmopathy apart from stable hyperthyroidism. In blood, most of the thyroid clonotypes expanded above 0.001 were also present.

RNA transcripts served as the template for amplifying TCR beta CDR3 regions. The TCR CDR3 first-round RT-PCR relied on the HTBI primer set. TCRdb reprocessed the multiplex PCR reads with MiXCR, giving one entry per CDR3 protein. The sample contains a few hundred thousand distinct CDR3 sequences, 15% to 19% of which appear only once. The material sequenced was blood. The V and J genes are TRBV4-3 and TRBJ2-7, with TRBD2 as a possible D gene (6 bases). This TCR derives from a woman aged 18 to 35 with Graves' hyperthyroidism that later progressed to Graves' ophthalmopathy. Here the CDR3 DNA reads TGCGCCAGCAGCCAAGTCACAGGAGGGTCCTACGAGCAGTACTTC. It codes for CASSQVTGGSYEQYF.